The 24 T cell receptor beta chains presented below share a single source sample, sequenced in a study of CD4 T cells in relation to SARS-CoV-2 and coronaviruses. Some clones are missing from TCRdb's copy, which holds only in-frame ones; the method was immunoSEQ multiplex PCR. The sample lists tens of thousands of clones; around 80% were seen once. No antigens are known for them. The sample comprised memory CD4+ T cells from PBMCs, cultured in vitro. These receptors all come from an adult with COVID-19.

The chain is built from TRBV5-1 and TRBJ2-7; TRBD2 agrees at 8 bases. CDR1 is SGHRS, CDR2 YFSETQ, per germline. Unmatched junction bases numbered 15, after V lost 3 bases and J lost 7 bases. The CDR3 sequence is 16 residues long. CDR3 residues: CASSSQPGGEPSEQYF. As DNA, the CDR3 is TGCGCCAGCAGCTCCCAACCGGGGGGGGAACCTTCGGAGCAGTACTTC.

The CDR3, as DNA: TGTGCCAGCAGCTCCATTACAGGGGGCCTGTGGACAGATACGCAGTATTTT. It yields the protein CASSSITGGLWTDTQYF. The chain is built from TRBV7-9 and TRBJ2-3, with 9 bases that match TRBD1. Trimming cost V 4 bases and J 3 bases; bases outside gene matches: 11. There are 17 residues in the CDR3. Germline V gene sequence: CDR1 SEHNR, CDR2 FQNEAQ (reference sequence).

This clone has just a few counts. The J gene is TRBJ2-2, the V gene TRBV12-3 or TRBV12-4; D could derive from TRBD1 or TRBD2 (6 bases each). CDR3 length: 12 residues. With 7 bases removed from V and 4 bases from J, the gap between germline ends came to 7 bases. CDR3 residues: CASKGGTGELFF. Written as DNA, the CDR3 is TGTGCCAGCAAGGGGGGCACCGGGGAGCTGTTTTTT.

V is TRBV3-1 (or the pseudogene TRBV3-2) and J is TRBJ1-3; possibly TRBD1 for D (5 bases). Trimming removed 0 bases at V and 4 bases at J, with 10 bases between. Looked up from germline, CDR1 is LGHDT and CDR2 is YNNKEL (reference sequence). CDR3 size: 15 residues. For the CDR3, the DNA is TGTGCCAGCAGCCAAGACTCAGGGTTCGGAAACACCATATATTTT. It specifies CASSQDSGFGNTIYF.

This clone was counted between two and nine times. The rearrangement uses TRBV7-9 and TRBJ2-1, with D possibly matching TRBD2 (5 bases). The length of the CDR3 is 12 residues. Trimming removed 3 bases from V and 8 bases from J, with 8 bases in between. Germline-derived CDR1 and CDR2 are SEHNR and FQNEAQ (reference sequence). This CDR3 is CASSFHGDEQFF. The CDR3 DNA reads as TGTGCCAGCAGCTTTCACGGGGATGAGCAGTTCTTC.

This rearrangement joins TRBV7-9 to TRBJ2-7; TRBD2 aligns across 10 bases. The CDR3 totals 15 residues. Germline V lookup: CDR1 SEHNR, CDR2 FQNEAQ (reference sequence). Unmatched junction bases numbered 9, after V lost 4 bases and J lost 6 bases. This CDR3 is CASSSASGRVLEQYF. Written as DNA, the CDR3 is TGTGCCAGCAGCTCCGCTAGCGGGAGAGTGCTCGAGCAGTACTTC.

The chain joins TRBV14 to TRBJ2-3; TRBD2 aligns across 7 bases. Looked up from germline, CDR1 is SGHDN and CDR2 is FVKESK. J was trimmed by 4 bases and V by 1 base; bases with no gene match: 11. This CDR3 is 17 amino acids long. The chain's CDR3 is CASSQGELAGVSDTQYF. The DNA for the CDR3 is TGTGCCAGCAGCCAAGGGGAGTTAGCGGGTGTGTCAGATACGCAGTATTTT.

The gene calls are TRBV11-2 and TRBJ2-7, with a weak D call TRBD1 (5 bases). V was cut by 4 bases and J by 0 bases, with 10 bases left in between. Germline V gives CDR1 SGHAT, CDR2 FQNNGV. The CDR3 has 14 residues. CDR3 in DNA: TGTGCCAGCAGCTACGGACACAACTCCTACGAGCAGTACTTC. This sequence encodes CASSYGHNSYEQYF.

The rearrangement uses TRBV30 and TRBJ1-2; a weak D match, TRBD1 (5 bases). The V gene lost 3 bases and the J gene lost 9 bases, with 20 bases spanning the gap. The CDR3 contains 14 residues. Germline-derived CDR1 and CDR2 are GTSNPN and SVGIG (reference sequence). In nucleotides, the CDR3 is TGTGCCTGGAGGGCCGACAGCGGCCCTTATCGCTACACCTTC. Encoded protein: CAWRADSGPYRYTF.

The chain couples TRBV28 to TRBJ2-3; D call uncertain. Trimming stripped 8 bases from V and 1 base from J, with 10 bases between. The CDR3 is 13 amino acids. Germline values: CDR1 MDHEN, CDR2 SYDVKM. CDR3 residues: CASLHPRTDTQYF. DNA for the CDR3: TGTGCCAGCTTGCACCCCCGCACAGATACGCAGTATTTT.

CDR3 amino acids: CASINNRGDTEAFF. The CDR3 DNA is TGTGCCAGTATCAATAACAGGGGGGACACTGAAGCTTTCTTT. The rearrangement links TRBV19 to TRBJ1-1, with TRBD1 matching over 8 bases. CDR3 length: 14 residues. V lost 7 bases, J lost 3 bases, and 7 bases stayed unmatched. Germline-derived CDR1 and CDR2 are LNHDA and SQIVND (reference sequence).

V and J are TRBV4-2 and TRBJ2-2; TRBD2 matches at 11 bases. The CDR3 is 19 residues long. From germline, CDR1 is LGHNA and CDR2 YNFKEQ. The junction had 20 bases not matched to a gene; V was cut back by 8 bases and J by 6 bases. The DNA of the CDR3 is TGTGCCAGCTGGCCCTTAACTAGCGGGAGTATTGCTGTCCCCGGGGAGCTGTTTTTT. This translates into CASWPLTSGSIAVPGELFF.

The CDR3 nucleotides are TGTGCCAGCAGCCGCCTAGCCTCGGAGACCCAGTACTTC. Translating it yields CASSRLASETQYF. The rearrangement joins TRBV5-5 to TRBJ2-5; D might be TRBD2 (5 bases). Deletions cut 4 bases from V and 5 bases from J, with 12 bases between. CDR1 SGHKS and CDR2 YYEKEE come from the germline V gene (reference sequence). This CDR3 has 13 amino acids.

The rearrangement uses TRBV18 and TRBJ1-2, with D uncertain. Between the trimmed V and J ends, which lost 0 bases and 9 bases, there was a span of 14 bases. The V gene's germline CDR1 is KGHSH and CDR2 LQKENI. The length of the CDR3 is 14 residues. This CDR3 is CASSPPVRERSYTF. The CDR3 DNA sequence: TGTGCCAGCTCACCACCTGTAAGGGAAAGGAGCTACACCTTC.

This chain connects TRBV28 to TRBJ1-2; D remains ambiguous. In germline, CDR1 is MDHEN, CDR2 SYDVKM. V was trimmed by 5 bases and J by 7 bases, leaving 26 bases between them. This CDR3 is built from 17 residues. The CDR3 DNA sequence: TGTGCCAGCAGTATTCGTTTGTGGGTGAAGGTCCCGCGTGGCTACACCTTC. Translation: CASSIRLWVKVPRGYTF.

The chain couples TRBV4-3 to TRBJ2-1; TRBD1 aligns across 7 bases. Per the germline V gene, CDR1 is LGHNA and CDR2 is YSLEER. After removal of 4 bases from V and 0 bases from J, the junction contained 9 bases not matched to a gene. The CDR3 consists of 17 residues. The CDR3 is CASSPGTAPSSYNEQFF. The CDR3 nucleotides read TGCGCCAGCAGCCCGGGGACAGCCCCTAGCTCCTACAATGAGCAGTTCTTC.

The rearrangement uses TRBV2 and TRBJ2-1; 11 bases match TRBD2. The germline gives CDR1 SNHLY, CDR2 FYNNEI. The CDR3 runs 15 residues. After removal of 6 bases from V and 4 bases from J, the junction contained 5 bases not matched to a gene. The DNA of the CDR3 is TGTGCCAGCAGCCTAGCGGGAGGAAGATACAATGAGCAGTTCTTC. Its translation: CASSLAGGRYNEQFF.

The genes are TRBV11-2 and TRBJ1-1, with D possibly TRBD1 on 5 matching bases. The V end lost 3 bases, the J end lost 5 bases, and 13 bases lay between the germline ends. This CDR3 is built from 14 residues. The germline V gene encodes CDR1 SGHAT and CDR2 FQNNGV. The CDR3 reads CASSFNGARTEAFF. The CDR3, as DNA: TGTGCCAGCAGCTTCAATGGGGCGCGAACTGAAGCTTTCTTT.

Only one count was recorded for this clone. The rearrangement uses TRBV11-2 and TRBJ2-1, with TRBD2 matching over 7 bases. The ends lost 1 base at V and 5 bases at J; junction bases unmatched: 5. This CDR3 region has 15 residues. CDR1 SGHAT and CDR2 FQNNGV come from the germline V gene. The DNA for the CDR3 is TGTGCCAGCAGCTTAGCGGGACTATCCCACAATGAGCAGTTCTTC. Translation gives CASSLAGLSHNEQFF. Complete variable domain (other parts from reference TRBV11-2 and TRBJ2-1): EAGVAQSPRYKIIEKRQSVAFWCNPISGHATLYWYQQILGQGPKLLIQFQNNGVVDDSQLPKDRFSAERLKGVDSTLKIQPAKLEDSAVYLCASSLAGLSHNEQFFGPGTRLTVL.

The chain has TRBV18 and TRBJ1-1; D possibly corresponds to TRBD1 (5 bases). This CDR3 region has 15 residues. The V gene lost 0 bases and the J gene lost 4 bases, with 12 bases spanning the gap. Germline V gene data show CDR1 as KGHSH and CDR2 as LQKENI. The CDR3 DNA reads TGTGCCAGCTCACCACCTTGGGGCGTCGGCACTGAAGCTTTCTTT. Translation: CASSPPWGVGTEAFF.

The chain links TRBV29-1 to TRBJ2-1, with 13 bases aligning to TRBD2. Germline V lookup: CDR1 SQVTM, CDR2 ANQGSEA. Losses at the gene ends were 7 bases for V and 6 bases for J; bases not matched to a gene: 9. This CDR3 has 15 residues. The CDR3 region has the DNA TGCAGCGGACAACGACTAGCGGGAGGACCCAATGAGCAGTTCTTC. It yields the protein CSGQRLAGGPNEQFF.

The chain joins TRBV14 to TRBJ2-1, with TRBD2 matching over 9 bases. CDR1 is SGHDN and CDR2 is FVKESK in the germline V gene. The trim removed 1 base at V and 6 bases at J, leaving 7 bases unmatched. The CDR3 covers 16 residues. CDR3 region: CASSQVISGSLNEQFF. The DNA for the CDR3 is TGTGCCAGCAGCCAAGTGATTAGCGGGAGCCTCAATGAGCAGTTCTTC.

CDR3 region: CASSRGQGSSYEQYF. The CDR3 DNA reads TGCGCCAGCAGCCGGGGACAGGGGAGCTCCTACGAGCAGTACTTC. The chain combines TRBV5-1 with TRBJ2-7; 10 bases match TRBD1. V was pared by 4 bases and J by 0 bases, with 4 bases of the junction left unmatched. The CDR3 is 15 residues long. Germline-derived CDR1 and CDR2 are SGHRS and YFSETQ.

The V and J genes are TRBV11-2 and TRBJ1-2, with 8 bases lining up with TRBD1. V lost 5 bases and J lost 3; bases outside the gene matches: 8. The length of the CDR3 is 15 residues. Germline-derived CDR1 and CDR2 are SGHAT and FQNNGV. CDR3 amino acids: CASSLLGTGDYGYTF. CDR3 sequence (DNA): TGTGCCAGCAGCCTTCTAGGGACAGGAGACTATGGCTACACCTTC.